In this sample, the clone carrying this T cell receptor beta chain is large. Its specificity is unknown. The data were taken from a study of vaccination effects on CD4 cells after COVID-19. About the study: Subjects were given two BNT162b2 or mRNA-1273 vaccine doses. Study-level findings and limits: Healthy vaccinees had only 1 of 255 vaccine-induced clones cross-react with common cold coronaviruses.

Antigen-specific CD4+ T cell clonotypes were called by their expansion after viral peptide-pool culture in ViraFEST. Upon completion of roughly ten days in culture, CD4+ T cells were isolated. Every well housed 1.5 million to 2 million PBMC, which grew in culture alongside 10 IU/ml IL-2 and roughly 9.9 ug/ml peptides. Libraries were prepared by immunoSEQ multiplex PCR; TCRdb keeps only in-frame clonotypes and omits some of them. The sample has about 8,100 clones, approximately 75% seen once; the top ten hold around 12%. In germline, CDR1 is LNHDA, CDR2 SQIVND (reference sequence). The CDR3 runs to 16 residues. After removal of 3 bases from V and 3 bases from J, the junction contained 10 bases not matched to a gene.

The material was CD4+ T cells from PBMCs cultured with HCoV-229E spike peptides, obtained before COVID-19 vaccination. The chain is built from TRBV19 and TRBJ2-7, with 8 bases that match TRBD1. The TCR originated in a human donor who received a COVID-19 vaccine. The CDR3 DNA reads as TGTGCCAGTAGTATCCTCGGGACAGGCCTAGACTACGAGCAGTACTTC. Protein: CASSILGTGLDYEQYF.